This TCR beta chain is drawn from a study of T cells after yellow fever vaccination. Study context: Preparation used SMART-Seq v4 Ultra Low Input for the low-cell-number fractions. The study, taken as a whole, reports: The booster saw the reappearance of most primary-vaccination clones (roughly 95% CD4, 88% CD8). FACS-sorted repertoires could contain abundant clonotypes contaminating from the bulk population.

Worth noting for this clonotype: The target antigen is unknown.

The 5'RACE template-switching step produced TCR cDNA and added a universal primer site and UMIs. MiXCR was run by TCRdb on the 5' RACE reads, yielding one entry per CDR3 protein. This repertoire shows roughly 500,000 distinct CDR3 sequences, under 25% found once; its top ten account for 13% to 15%. The V end was cut by 2 bases, the J end by 1 base, with 4 bases between. The CDR3 is 13 residues long. From germline, CDR1 is LNHDA and CDR2 SQIVND (reference sequence). Sequencing was performed on PBMCs, taken 15 days after the yellow fever booster vaccination. The rearrangement links TRBV19 to TRBJ2-3, with no clear D. This clonotype was sampled from a young man who received the YFV17D yellow fever vaccine. CDR3 amino acids: CASSIMGTDTQYF. In DNA, the CDR3 is TGTGCCAGTAGTATAATGGGCACAGATACGCAGTATTTT.